This TCR beta chain was found in a study of blood T cell repertoires in COVID-19. The protocol was immunoSEQ multiplex PCR, while the TCRdb copy is restricted to in-frame clones and leaves out a portion. The sample consists of some 200,000 clones, less than 85% of them appearing once. This TCR derives from a woman aged 60-70 years with acute COVID-19. The material sequenced was PBMCs or T cells enriched from blood (not recorded which).

The CDR3 spells CASSAKGGLGTGSYGYTF. The CDR3 bases are TGTGCCAGCAGCGCGAAGGGGGGGTTAGGGACCGGTAGCTATGGCTACACCTTC. The chain recombines TRBV7-8 with TRBJ1-2; TRBD1 is a possible D gene (6 bases). Germline V gives CDR1 SGHVS, CDR2 FQNEAQ. This CDR3 comprises 18 residues. The ends were cut back, 5 bases at V and 4 bases at J, with 26 bases in the middle.